This T cell receptor beta chain came from a study of blood T cell repertoires in COVID-19. Background on the study: Whether acute or convalescent, the COVID-19 samples came from the United States, Italy and Spain.

As for this clone: Other DNA sequences in the sample encode the same CDR3.

The data were produced by immunoSEQ multiplex PCR, yet TCRdb's version contains in-frame clones alone and is incomplete. The sample has some 200,000 clones; roughly nine tenths are singletons. Germline V gene lookup returns CDR1 MNHNS and CDR2 SASEGT. The CDR3 sequence is 14 residues long. V shed 1 base and J 5 bases; nucleotides not matched to a gene: 0. The sample taken for sequencing was PBMCs or T cells enriched from blood (not recorded which). This sequence originates from a woman in her twenties or thirties who had recovered from COVID-19. The chain combines TRBV6-1 with TRBJ1-5, with 9 bases fitting TRBD1. CDR3 DNA sequence: TGTGCCAGCAGTGAAGGGACAGGGGATCAGCCCCAGCATTTT. Translated, it gives CASSEGTGDQPQHF.